This T cell receptor beta chain was sequenced for a study of cytomegalovirus exposure and HLA in healthy donors. In the case of this clone: Its antigen is as yet unknown.

The CDR3 runs to 17 residues. Per the germline V gene, CDR1 is SGHRS and CDR2 is YFSETQ. V lost 3 bases to trimming and J lost 4 bases; unmatched junction nucleotides: 6. Produced via immunoSEQ multiplex PCR; TCRdb's table is partial and in-frame only. The sample shows some 160,000 clones, 90% to 95% of them seen only once. The donors belonged to the roughly 110-subject validation cohort, separate from the roughly 670-subject first cohort. Whole-study results and caveats: Overall, about 160 TCR beta chains were annotated as cytomegalovirus-associated. Reported performance of the classifier showed diagnosis of cytomegalovirus status with high specificity and sensitivity. Subsequent analysis of the roughly 120 validation repertoires found a tendency for first-cohort TCR clusters to co-occur.

This clonotype originated in a young man in good health and CMV-seronegative. The sample consisted of PBMCs. The chain combines TRBV5-1 with TRBJ2-3, with 15 bases aligning to TRBD2. CDR3: CASSWGTSGRFADTQYF. CDR3 bases: TGCGCCAGCAGCTGGGGGACTAGCGGGAGGTTTGCAGATACGCAGTATTTT. Based on the CDR3 plus reference TRBV5-1 and TRBJ2-3, the full variable domain is KAGVTQTPRYLIKTRGQQVTLSCSPISGHRSVSWYQQTPGQGLQFLFEYFSETQRNKGNFPGRFSGRQFSNSRSEMNVSTLELGDSALYLCASSWGTSGRFADTQYFGPGTRLTVL.